Described below is a single T cell receptor beta chain sequence and its context. The target antigen is unknown. This CDR3 is built from 11 residues. From germline, CDR1 is MNHNS and CDR2 SASEGT. The ends were cut back, 4 bases at V and 8 bases at J, with 8 bases in the middle. The sample comes from a study of a mutant IDH1 vaccine in newly diagnosed glioma. Study at large: Of treated patients, approximately 62% were men and about 38% women, averaging around 40 years. Former treatment meant radiotherapy, temozolomide, or both; the majority had gotten both.

General observations from the study: Seemingly, top peripheral T cell clonotype changes bore no relation to pseudoprogression.

As to time point: week 11, during vaccination. Vaccinated patients received 300 ug of mutant IDH1 20-mer peptide per dose, with topical imiquimod. Assay: immunoSEQ multiplex PCR; the TCRdb copy retains only in-frame clones and omits some. The table includes 38,000 or so clones, under 90% detected once. The source was peripheral blood mononuclear cells (PBMCs), collected from a glioma patient whose treatment included an IDH1 peptide vaccine. V is TRBV6-1 and J is TRBJ1-2, with D perhaps matching TRBD1 (5 bases). The TCR sequence derives from a woman aged 25 to 39 with glioma. Some clones in this sample may be carry-over from other donors' samples. In nucleotides, the CDR3 is TGTGCCAGCAGTGGGGGCAGAGGCTACACCTTC. It is translated as CASSGGRGYTF.